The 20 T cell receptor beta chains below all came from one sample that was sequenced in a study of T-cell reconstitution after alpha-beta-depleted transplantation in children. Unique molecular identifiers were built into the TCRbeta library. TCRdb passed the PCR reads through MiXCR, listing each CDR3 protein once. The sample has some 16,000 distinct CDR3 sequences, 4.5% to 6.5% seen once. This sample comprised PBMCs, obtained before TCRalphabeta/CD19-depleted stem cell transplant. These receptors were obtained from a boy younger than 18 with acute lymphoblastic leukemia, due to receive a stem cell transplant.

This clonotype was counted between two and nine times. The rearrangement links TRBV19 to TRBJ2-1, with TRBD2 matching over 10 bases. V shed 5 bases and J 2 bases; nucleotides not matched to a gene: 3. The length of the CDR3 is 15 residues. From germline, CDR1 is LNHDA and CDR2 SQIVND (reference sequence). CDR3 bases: TGTGCCAGTAGTTTTAGCGGGGGGCCCTACAATGAGCAGTTCTTC. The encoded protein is CASSFSGGPYNEQFF.

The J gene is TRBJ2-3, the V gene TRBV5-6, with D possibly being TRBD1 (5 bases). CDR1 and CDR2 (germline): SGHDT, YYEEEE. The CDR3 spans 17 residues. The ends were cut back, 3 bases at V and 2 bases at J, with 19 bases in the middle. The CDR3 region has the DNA TGTGCCAGCAGCTCCGGCAGGGTTTTGGGGTACACAGATACGCAGTATTTT. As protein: CASSSGRVLGYTDTQYF.

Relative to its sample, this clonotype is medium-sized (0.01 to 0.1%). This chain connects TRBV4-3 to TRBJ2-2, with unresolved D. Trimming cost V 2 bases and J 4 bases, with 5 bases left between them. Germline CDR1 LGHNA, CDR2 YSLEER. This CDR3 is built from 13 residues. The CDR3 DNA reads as TGCGCCAGCAGCCAAAGGTTCACCGGGGAGCTGTTTTTT. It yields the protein CASSQRFTGELFF.

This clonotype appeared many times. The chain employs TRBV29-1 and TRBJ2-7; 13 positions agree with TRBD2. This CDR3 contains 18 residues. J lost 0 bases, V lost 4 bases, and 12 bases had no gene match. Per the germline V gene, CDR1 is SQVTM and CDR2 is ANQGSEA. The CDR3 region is CSVAGRGLAGQSSYEQYF. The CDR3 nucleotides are TGCAGCGTTGCGGGTAGGGGACTAGCGGGGCAGAGCTCCTACGAGCAGTACTTC.

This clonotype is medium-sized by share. The CDR3 nucleotides are TGTGCCAGCAGCTTAGGGGGGACAGGGCTCTCCGAGCAGTACTTC. Translating gives CASSLGGTGLSEQYF. The chain links TRBV7-9 to TRBJ2-7; 9 bases agree with TRBD1. The CDR3 sequence is 15 residues long. V was pared by 1 base and J by 6 bases, with 7 bases of the junction left unmatched. The germline gives CDR1 SEHNR, CDR2 FQNEAQ (reference sequence).

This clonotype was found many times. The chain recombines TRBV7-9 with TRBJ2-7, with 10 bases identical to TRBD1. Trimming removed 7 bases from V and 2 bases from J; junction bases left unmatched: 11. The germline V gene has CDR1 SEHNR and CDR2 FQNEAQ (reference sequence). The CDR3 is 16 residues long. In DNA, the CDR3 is TGTGCCAGCACCCAGCTGGGGACAGGGGTCGCCTACGAGCAGTACTTC. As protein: CASTQLGTGVAYEQYF.

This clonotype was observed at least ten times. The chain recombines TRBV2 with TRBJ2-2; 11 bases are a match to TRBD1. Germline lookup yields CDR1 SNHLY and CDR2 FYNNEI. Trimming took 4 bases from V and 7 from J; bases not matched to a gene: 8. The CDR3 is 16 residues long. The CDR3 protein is CASSATGTGGFGELFF. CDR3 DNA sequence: TGTGCCAGCAGTGCGACCGGGACAGGGGGTTTCGGGGAGCTGTTTTTT.

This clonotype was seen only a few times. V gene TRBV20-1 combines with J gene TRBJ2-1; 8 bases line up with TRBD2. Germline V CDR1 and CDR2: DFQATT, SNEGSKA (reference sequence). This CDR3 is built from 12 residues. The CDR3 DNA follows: TGCAGGGCAGAGCGGGAGCCCCATGAGCAGTTCTTC. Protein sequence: CRAEREPHEQFF.

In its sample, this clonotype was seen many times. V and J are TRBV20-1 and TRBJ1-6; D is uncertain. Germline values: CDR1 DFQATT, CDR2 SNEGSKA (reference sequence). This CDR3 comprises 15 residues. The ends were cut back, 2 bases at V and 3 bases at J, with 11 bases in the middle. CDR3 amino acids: CSARSARDYNSPLHF. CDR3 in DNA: TGCAGTGCTAGAAGCGCCCGTGACTATAATTCACCCCTCCACTTT.

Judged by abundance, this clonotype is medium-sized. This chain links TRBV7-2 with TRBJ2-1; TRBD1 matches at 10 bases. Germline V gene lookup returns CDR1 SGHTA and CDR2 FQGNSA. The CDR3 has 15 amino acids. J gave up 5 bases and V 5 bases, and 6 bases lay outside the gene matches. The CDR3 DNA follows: TGTGCCAGCAGCCTAAGGACAGGGGGTAACAATGAGCAGTTCTTC. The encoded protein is CASSLRTGGNNEQFF.

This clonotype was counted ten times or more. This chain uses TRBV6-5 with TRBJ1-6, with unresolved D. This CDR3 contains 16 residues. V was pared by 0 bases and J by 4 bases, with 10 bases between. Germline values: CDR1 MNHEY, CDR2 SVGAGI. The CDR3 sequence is CASSYSKVSYNSPLHF. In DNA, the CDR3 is TGTGCCAGCAGTTACTCTAAGGTTTCGTATAATTCACCCCTCCACTTT.

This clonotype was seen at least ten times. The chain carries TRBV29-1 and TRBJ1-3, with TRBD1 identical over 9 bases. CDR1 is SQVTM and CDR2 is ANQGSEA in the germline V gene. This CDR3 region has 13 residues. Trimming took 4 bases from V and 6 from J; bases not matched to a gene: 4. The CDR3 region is CSVVGTGTNTIYF. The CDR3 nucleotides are TGCAGCGTTGTGGGGACAGGGACAAACACCATATATTTT.

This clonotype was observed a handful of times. The CDR3 sequence is CASSMLAGRANGEQFF. For the CDR3, the DNA is TGTGCCAGCAGTATGCTAGCGGGAAGGGCTAACGGGGAGCAGTTCTTC. The chain is built from TRBV6-4 and TRBJ2-1; TRBD2 matches 9 bases. The germline V gene has CDR1 MRHNA and CDR2 SNTAGT. This CDR3 is 16 amino acids long. The trim removed 5 bases at V and 10 bases at J, leaving 15 bases unmatched.

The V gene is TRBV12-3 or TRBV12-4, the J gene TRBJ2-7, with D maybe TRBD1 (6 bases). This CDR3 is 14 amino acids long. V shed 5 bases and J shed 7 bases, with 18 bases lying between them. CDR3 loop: CASSRGTGTQEQYF. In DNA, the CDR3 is TGTGCCAGCAGTAGGGGTACAGGGACCCAAGAGCAGTACTTC.

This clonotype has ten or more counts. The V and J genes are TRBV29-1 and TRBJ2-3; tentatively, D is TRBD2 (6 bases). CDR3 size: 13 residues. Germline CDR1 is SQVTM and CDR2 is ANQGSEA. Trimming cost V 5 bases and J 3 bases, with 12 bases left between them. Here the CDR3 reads CSVSGERTDTQYF. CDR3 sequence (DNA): TGCAGCGTTTCGGGAGAACGGACAGATACGCAGTATTTT.

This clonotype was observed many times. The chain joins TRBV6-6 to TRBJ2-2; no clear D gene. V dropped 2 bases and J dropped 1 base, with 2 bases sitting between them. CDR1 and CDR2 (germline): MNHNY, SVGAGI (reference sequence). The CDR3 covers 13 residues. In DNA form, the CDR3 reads TGTGCCAGCAGTTACATGAACACCGGGGAGCTGTTTTTT. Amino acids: CASSYMNTGELFF.

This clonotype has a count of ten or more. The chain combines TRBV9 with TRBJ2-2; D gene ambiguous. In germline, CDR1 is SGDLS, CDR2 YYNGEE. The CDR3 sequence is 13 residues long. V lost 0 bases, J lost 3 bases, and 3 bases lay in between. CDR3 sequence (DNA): TGTGCCAGCAGCGTAGGAGACACCGGGGAGCTGTTTTTT. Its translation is CASSVGDTGELFF.

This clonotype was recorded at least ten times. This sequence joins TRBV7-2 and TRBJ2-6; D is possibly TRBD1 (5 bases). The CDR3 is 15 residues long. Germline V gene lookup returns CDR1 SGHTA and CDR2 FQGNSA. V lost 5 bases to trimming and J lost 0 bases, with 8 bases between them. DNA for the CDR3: TGTGCCAGCAGCATCACAGGCTCTGGGGCCAACGTCCTGACTTTC. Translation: CASSITGSGANVLTF.

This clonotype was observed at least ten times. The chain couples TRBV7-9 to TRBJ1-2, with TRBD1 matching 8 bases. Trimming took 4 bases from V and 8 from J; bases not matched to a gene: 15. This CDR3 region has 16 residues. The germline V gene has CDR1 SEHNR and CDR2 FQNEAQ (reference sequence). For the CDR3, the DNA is TGTGCCAGCAGCTCTCCTTTAGACAGGGGACAAGAAGGCTACACCTTC. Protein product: CASSSPLDRGQEGYTF.

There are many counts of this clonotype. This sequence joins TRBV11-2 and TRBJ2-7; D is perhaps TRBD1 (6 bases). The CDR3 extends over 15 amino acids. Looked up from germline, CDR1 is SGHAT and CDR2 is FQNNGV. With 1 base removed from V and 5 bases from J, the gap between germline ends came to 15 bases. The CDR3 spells CASSLVPDSGDEQYF. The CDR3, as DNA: TGTGCCAGCAGCTTAGTCCCGGACAGTGGGGACGAGCAGTACTTC.